This TCR beta chain comes out of a study of response to subunit inactivated influenza vaccine. Regarding the study as a whole: Authors suggested that a seasonal influenza vaccination recruits few new T cells each time.

This clonotype was seen more than once but under ten times. Its antigen is not identified. Via MiXCR, TCRdb re-called the RT-PCR reads, giving one row per CDR3 protein. Altogether fewer than 700,000 distinct CDR3 sequences are present, under 15% being singletons, with the ten largest covering about an eighth. The V end was cut by 8 bases, the J end by 2 bases, with 15 bases between. The germline V gene has CDR1 MNHNS and CDR2 SASEGT. The CDR3 is 14 amino acids. The source of this sequence is a man aged 45-65 years who received an inactivated influenza vaccine. The chain employs TRBV6-1 and TRBJ2-5; tentative D call: TRBD2 (5 bases). The specimen comprised PBMCs from blood, sampled roughly 48 days after vaccination. The CDR3 region has the DNA TGTGCCAGCTCCTCGGGGTATCAACAAGAGACCCAGTACTTC. The encoded protein is CASSSGYQQETQYF.